The clone carrying this T cell receptor beta chain has more than one count but fewer than ten. What it binds is unknown. The sample is drawn from a study of T cell repertoires in cytomegalovirus infection. Germline-derived CDR1 and CDR2 are LGHNA and YSLEER. The CDR3 consists of 14 residues. Deletions cut 4 bases from V and 4 bases from J, with 11 bases between. Via MiXCR, TCRdb re-called the reads, giving one row per CDR3 protein. The sample yields roughly 500,000 distinct CDR3 sequences, 30% to 35% seen once. Findings and caveats of the study: Predominance within the ex vivo response was attributable to HLA-C-restricted CMV-specific TCR beta clonotypes. Cumulative frequency of public TCR beta families picked out carriers of CMV plus the relevant HLA.

The TCR comes from a human donor in good health (CMV status not recorded). Some clones in this sample may be carry-over from other donors' samples. V usage is TRBV4-3 and J usage is TRBJ1-5; D is ambiguous. Sequences were derived from cultured PBMCs, sampled from culture after CMV antigen stimulation. CDR3 DNA sequence: TGCGCCAGCAGCCCCCATTTGGGGAATCAGCCCCAGCATTTT. This sequence encodes CASSPHLGNQPQHF.